Below, 9 T cell receptor beta chains from the same sample are listed, as sequenced in a study of vaccination and CD4 T cells after COVID-19 (dated by TCRdb to the early 2020s). Library generation was performed with PCR. The sequencer was an Illumina iSeq 100. At the Johns Hopkins FTIC core, DNA from the cultured CD4+ T cells underwent TCR sequencing with the Oncomine TCR Beta short-read assay. In TCRdb, the public reads were trimmed at Q25 with fastp and aligned with MiXCR, with productive beta chains retained. A single entry per CDR3 protein holds the most common genes and DNA from its merged rows. The sample contains around 15,000 distinct CDR3 sequences, roughly four fifths of them found a single time. Jointly, the top ten make up approximately 9.1% of the sample. The antigens for these receptors are not known. Interpreted using the paper, the treatment or condition label stands for: roughly 11-day PBMC culture with coronavirus spike peptide pools or control peptides (ViraFEST assay).

This material consisted of CD4+ T cells from blood, cultured in vitro, taken after SARS-CoV-2 vaccination. The receptors here all came from a human donor who received a COVID-19 vaccine.

DNA for the CDR3: TGTGCCAGCAGCTCGCCTCCAACCAACACTGAAGCTTTCTTT. Translated, it gives CASSSPPTNTEAFF. The V call is TRBV7-9, the J call TRBJ1-1; no clear D gene. CDR1 SEHNR and CDR2 FQNEAQ come from the germline V gene (reference sequence). CDR3 length equals 14 residues. Trimming took 4 bases from V and 2 from J, leaving 11 bases between them.

The CDR3 spells CSAWTGGRNTEAFF. The CDR3 coding sequence is TGCAGTGCGTGGACAGGGGGCCGGAACACTGAAGCTTTCTTT. V usage is TRBV20-1 and J usage is TRBJ1-1; 11 bases fit TRBD1. After removal of 6 bases from V and 1 base from J, the junction contained 4 bases not matched to a gene. Germline CDR1 reads DFQATT; CDR2 reads SNEGSKA (reference sequence). There are 14 residues in the CDR3.

The V call is TRBV7-2, the J call TRBJ2-7; perhaps TRBD2 as D (6 bases). Germline V lookup: CDR1 SGHTA, CDR2 FQGNSA. This CDR3 region has 15 residues. V was shortened by 0 bases and J by 3 bases, with 12 bases between the two germline ends. The CDR3 spells CASSLAGGDIYEQYF. The CDR3 coding sequence is TGTGCCAGCAGCTTAGCGGGGGGAGACATCTACGAGCAGTACTTC. The whole variable domain, filled in from reference TRBV7-2 and TRBJ2-7, reads GAGVSQSPSNKVTEKGKDVELRCDPISGHTALYWYRQSLGQGLEFLIYFQGNSAPDKSGLPSDRFSAERTGGSVSTLTIQRTQQEDSAVYLCASSLAGGDIYEQYFGPGTRLTVT.

The chain has TRBV7-8 and TRBJ2-5, with D possibly called TRBD1 or TRBD2 (5 bases each). Trimming shortened V by 3 bases and J by 1 base, and 9 bases separated the two germline ends. The CDR3 extends over 14 amino acids. Germline CDR1 and CDR2: SGHVS and FQNEAQ. The CDR3 region is CASSLSGPQETQYF. DNA for the CDR3: TGTGCCAGCAGCTTGTCGGGGCCCCAAGAGACCCAGTACTTC. The full variable domain, its missing parts supplied by reference TRBV7-8 and TRBJ2-5, is GAGVSQSPRYKVAKRGQDVALRCDPISGHVSLFWYQQALGQGPEFLTYFQNEAQLDKSGLPSDRFFAERPEGSVSTLKIQRTQQEDSAVYLCASSLSGPQETQYFGPGTRLLVL.

This clonotype appeared a few times. This chain joins TRBV6-5 and TRBJ2-3, with TRBD2 matching over 8 bases. V lost 1 base to trimming and J lost 3 bases; unmatched junction nucleotides: 3. This CDR3 is 15 amino acids long. Per germline, CDR1 MNHEY and CDR2 SVGAGI. CDR3 in amino acids: CASSYYGGATDTQYF. The CDR3 nucleotides read TGTGCCAGCAGTTACTACGGGGGGGCGACAGATACGCAGTATTTT.

The chain has TRBV15 and TRBJ2-1; 8 nucleotides align to TRBD1. The CDR3 extends over 16 amino acids. Per germline, CDR1 LNHNV and CDR2 YYDKDF (reference sequence). J gave up 7 bases and V 8 bases, and 16 bases lay outside the gene matches. The DNA of the CDR3 is TGTGCCACCGCTTTACAGGGGGGTGTTATTGGGAATGAGCAGTTCTTC. Translating it yields CATALQGGVIGNEQFF.

This clonotype was observed a few times. J is TRBJ1-3 and V is TRBV20-1; TRBD1 is a possible D gene (5 bases). The CDR3 contains 14 residues. The germline V gene encodes CDR1 DFQATT and CDR2 SNEGSKA (reference sequence). V lost 5 bases and J 4 bases, leaving 15 bases between the germline ends. The CDR3 coding sequence is TGCAGTGCTTTACACGGGACTCGAGGAAACACCATATATTTT. It translates to CSALHGTRGNTIYF.

V and J are TRBV20-1 and TRBJ1-5; D uncertain. Between the trimmed V and J ends, which lost 0 bases and 0 bases, there was a span of 12 bases. There are 16 residues in the CDR3. Germline CDR1 and CDR2: DFQATT and SNEGSKA (reference sequence). CDR3 in amino acids: CSARDLGGDSNQPQHF. The CDR3 bases are TGCAGTGCTAGAGATCTTGGCGGCGATAGCAATCAGCCCCAGCATTTT.

This chain uses TRBV27 with TRBJ1-5; D not resolved. Germline loops: CDR1 MNHEY, CDR2 SMNVEV (reference sequence). Trimming shortened V by 0 bases and J by 0 bases, and 9 bases separated the two germline ends. The CDR3 covers 16 residues. The CDR3 loop reads CASSLSYTHSNQPQHF. As DNA, the CDR3 is TGTGCCAGCAGTTTATCGTACACTCATAGCAATCAGCCCCAGCATTTT.